Following are 11 T cell receptor beta chains from one sample sequenced in a study of PD-1 blockade in classical Hodgkin lymphoma. Clones were sequenced by immunoSEQ multiplex PCR, and TCRdb holds only the in-frame ones, with some missing. The data show roughly 100,000 clones, with roughly nine tenths seen just once and around a fifth held by the top ten. As for time point: cycle 4 day 1 (C4D1), after around six weeks of nivolumab. Each patient's relapse followed autologous stem cell transplantation, and brentuximab vedotin exposure varied. The sequences come from peripheral blood mononuclear cells (PBMCs), collected before the fourth cycle of nivolumab. The receptors derive from a human donor with classical Hodgkin lymphoma.

This chain links TRBV7-2 with TRBJ1-5; D not certain. V dropped 1 base and J dropped 7 bases, with 8 bases sitting between them. The length of the CDR3 is 13 residues. Germline V gene lookup returns CDR1 SGHTA and CDR2 FQGNSA. The CDR3 DNA reads as TGTGCCAGCAGCTTAGTGACGGAACAGCCCCAGCATTTT. Encoded protein: CASSLVTEQPQHF.

This chain joins TRBV20-1 and TRBJ2-7, with 7 bases identical to TRBD1. Germline V lookup: CDR1 DFQATT, CDR2 SNEGSKA (reference sequence). The CDR3 contains 11 residues. Losses at the gene ends were 6 bases for V and 7 bases for J; bases not matched to a gene: 6. The CDR3 is CSANRGFEQYF. CDR3 nucleotides: TGCAGTGCCAACAGGGGTTTTGAGCAGTACTTC.

V gene TRBV4-1 combines with J gene TRBJ1-4; 12 bases align to TRBD1. V lost 3 bases to trimming and J lost 7 bases; unmatched junction nucleotides: 18. There are 20 residues in the CDR3. The germline gives CDR1 MGHRA, CDR2 YSYEKL. CDR3: CASSHSTKRDRGLLGEKLFF. For the CDR3, the DNA is TGCGCCAGCAGCCACTCTACAAAGAGGGACAGGGGGCTGCTAGGTGAAAAACTGTTTTTT.

V and J are TRBV29-1 and TRBJ1-3, with D uncertain. Germline CDR1 reads SQVTM; CDR2 reads ANQGSEA. V was clipped by 0 bases and J by 6 bases, with 9 bases between them. The CDR3 loop spans 13 amino acids. The CDR3: CSVEEDVANTIYF. CDR3 DNA: TGCAGCGTTGAAGAGGACGTCGCAAACACCATATATTTT.

V and J are TRBV29-1 and TRBJ2-2; D is perhaps TRBD2 (6 bases). Trimming stripped 4 bases from V and 4 bases from J, with 10 bases between. The germline V gene has CDR1 SQVTM and CDR2 ANQGSEA. This CDR3 spans 13 amino acids. For the CDR3, the DNA is TGCAGCGTTGTAGGAGGGTCCACCGGGGAGCTGTTTTTT. Its translation: CSVVGGSTGELFF.

V and J are TRBV19 and TRBJ1-4, with TRBD1 identical over 7 bases. The CDR3 length is 16 residues. Losses at the gene ends were 5 bases for V and 6 bases for J; bases not matched to a gene: 12. Germline V lookup: CDR1 LNHDA, CDR2 SQIVND (reference sequence). CDR3 coding DNA: TGTGCCAGTAGTGTCGGGACAGCCGTCCGCTATGAAAAACTGTTTTTT. Encoded protein: CASSVGTAVRYEKLFF. Complete variable domain (other parts from reference TRBV19 and TRBJ1-4): DGGITQSPKYLFRKEGQNVTLSCEQNLNHDAMYWYRQDPGQGLRLIYYSQIVNDFQKGDIAEGYSVSREKKESFPLTVTSAQKNPTAFYLCASSVGTAVRYEKLFFGSGTQLSVL.

The chain has TRBV4-1 and TRBJ1-2, with D uncertain. This CDR3 is 13 amino acids long. Germline loops: CDR1 MGHRA, CDR2 YSYEKL. V was clipped by 0 bases and J by 4 bases, with 6 bases between them. CDR3 sequence (DNA): TGCGCCAGCAGCCAAGATCTGGTCTATGGCTACACCTTC. This codes for CASSQDLVYGYTF.

The chain links TRBV4-3 to TRBJ1-5, with TRBD1 as a possible D gene (5 bases). The CDR3 is 16 amino acids. Trimming pared 3 bases from V and 0 bases from J, leaving 12 bases between. The germline CDR1 and CDR2 sequences are LGHNA and YSLEER. The DNA of the CDR3 is TGCGCCAGCAGCCAGGGGGACGGGAATAGCAATCAGCCCCAGCATTTT. Its translation: CASSQGDGNSNQPQHF.

V is TRBV7-2 and J is TRBJ2-7, with D uncertain. This CDR3 contains 15 residues. The V end lost 1 base, the J end lost 5 bases, and 15 bases lay between the germline ends. Per germline, CDR1 SGHTA and CDR2 FQGNSA. The CDR3 sequence: CASSLEAFPKDEQYF. Written as DNA, the CDR3 is TGTGCCAGCAGCTTAGAGGCTTTTCCGAAGGACGAGCAGTACTTC.

The chain combines TRBV28 with TRBJ1-2; D remains ambiguous. CDR3 length: 13 amino acids. V was shortened by 8 bases and J by 8 bases, with 18 bases between the two germline ends. Germline V CDR1 and CDR2: MDHEN, SYDVKM. The CDR3 sequence: CASGRAFLGGYTF. The CDR3 DNA reads TGTGCCAGCGGTCGGGCCTTTCTGGGGGGCTACACCTTC.

The J gene is TRBJ1-5, the V gene TRBV30; the match to TRBD1 covers 9 bases. This CDR3 is 15 amino acids long. Per the germline V gene, CDR1 is GTSNPN and CDR2 is SVGIG (reference sequence). V lost 1 base to trimming and J lost 4 bases; unmatched junction nucleotides: 5. CDR3 residues: CAWSAGTGTNQPQHF. The CDR3 nucleotides read TGTGCCTGGAGTGCCGGGACAGGGACTAATCAGCCCCAGCATTTT.